This is a list of T cell receptor beta chains from one sample in a study of a mutant IDH1 vaccine in newly diagnosed glioma. These TCRs are of unknown antigen specificity. Method: immunoSEQ multiplex PCR; TCRdb's copy keeps in-frame clones and lacks some. The data show 30,000 to 40,000 clones, approximately 92% seen once. The sequenced sample was PBMCs, obtained from a glioma patient whose treatment included an IDH1 peptide vaccine. The receptors originated from a woman in her thirties or forties with glioma. CDR3s include the opening cysteine and the closing phenylalanine or tryptophan. D genes are given only for firm matches. Not all rows give a size; the values are once, few, many and, for expanded clones, a class.

v_gene	d_gene	len	j_gene	abundance	CDR3nt	CDR3aa
TRBV5-4	.	15	TRBJ2-5	.	TGTGCCAGCAGCTTGGAACTGAGGGTTCGCGAGACCCAGTACTTC	CASSLELRVRETQYF
TRBV15	.	13	TRBJ1-1	.	TGTGCCACCAGCAGAGTAAGAGGAATCGGAGCTTTCTTT	CATSRVRGIGAFF
TRBV6-5	.	14	TRBJ1-1	.	TGTGCCAGCAGTTACTCTGATAGATTTACTGAAGCTTTCTTT	CASSYSDRFTEAFF
TRBV2	.	12	TRBJ2-3	.	TGTGCCAGCAGAGACTCCGGAGATACGCAGTATTTT	CASRDSGDTQYF
TRBV9	TRBD1	16	TRBJ1-2	.	TGTGCCAGCAGCTTTGCCCCCGGACAGGGGGCTTATGGCTACACCTTC	CASSFAPGQGAYGYTF
TRBV4-2	.	15	TRBJ2-2	.	TGTGCCAGCAGCCAAGATCCTACCAACACCGGGGAGCTGTTTTTT	CASSQDPTNTGELFF
TRBV18	TRBD1	16	TRBJ2-7	.	TGTGCCAGCTCACCACCGGGGACAGGGGCCCTCTACGAGCAGTACTTC	CASSPPGTGALYEQYF
TRBV7-2	.	14	TRBJ2-3	.	TGTGCCAGCAGCTTAGACGGCCCCACAGATACGCAGTATTTT	CASSLDGPTDTQYF
TRBV4-2	.	14	TRBJ1-2	.	TGTGCCAGCAGCCAAGTCGGGGTTTTCTATGGCTACACCTTC	CASSQVGVFYGYTF
TRBV4-2	.	17	TRBJ2-3	.	TGTGCCAGCAGCCAAGAGAGCCCGCACATGAACACAGATACGCAGTATTTT	CASSQESPHMNTDTQYF
TRBV15	.	12	TRBJ1-1	.	TGTGCCACCAGCAGAGTCTCCACTGAAGCTTTCTTT	CATSRVSTEAFF
TRBV18	.	17	TRBJ1-3	.	TGTGCCAGCTCACCAGAAATCCAGGGCACCTCTGGAAACACCATATATTTT	CASSPEIQGTSGNTIYF
TRBV6-5	TRBD2	15	TRBJ2-5	.	TGTGCCAGCACCACGTGGGGGGGACCCCAAGAGACCCAGTACTTC	CASTTWGGPQETQYF
TRBV6-1	.	12	TRBJ1-2	.	TGTGCCAGCAGTGAAACGGGCCGCGGCTACACCTTC	CASSETGRGYTF
TRBV6-6	TRBD2	15	TRBJ2-7	.	TGTGCCAGCAGTACTCTCCGGGAGGGCCACTACGAGCAGTACTTC	CASSTLREGHYEQYF
TRBV7-2	.	15	TRBJ2-6	once	TGTGCCAGCAGCTTCTTCCGGACTGGGGCCAACGTCCTGACTTTC	CASSFFRTGANVLTF
TRBV19	.	15	TRBJ1-5	.	TGTGCCAGTAGTTTGATGACAGGAGTCAATCAGCCCCAGCATTTT	CASSLMTGVNQPQHF
TRBV7-9	.	14	TRBJ2-1	.	TGTGCCAGCAGCTTTTCGGGAGCCGTCAATGAGCAGTTCTTC	CASSFSGAVNEQFF
TRBV6-6	.	14	TRBJ2-7	few	TGTGCCAGCAGTTTTAATAGAGGGGCCTACGAGCAGTACTTC	CASSFNRGAYEQYF
TRBV5-1	.	16	TRBJ1-1	.	TGCGCCAGCAGCTTGCTCACAGGGCCCGGAAACACTGAAGCTTTCTTT	CASSLLTGPGNTEAFF
TRBV4-1	.	16	TRBJ2-5	few	TGCGCCAGCAGCCAAGATTACTCGGTGGTACAAGAGACCCAGTACTTC	CASSQDYSVVQETQYF
TRBV10-3	TRBD2	13	TRBJ2-3	.	TGTGCCGCCGGACTAGCGGGGGCGGATACGCAGTATTTT	CAAGLAGADTQYF
TRBV5-6	.	14	TRBJ2-7	.	TGTGCCAGCAGCTTGGTGCTGGCCCCTGAGGAGCAGTACTTC	CASSLVLAPEEQYF
TRBV6-5	.	16	TRBJ2-7	.	TGTGCCAGCAGTTACAATCCGGGCAGGGGAAGGTACGAGCAGTACTTC	CASSYNPGRGRYEQYF
TRBV6-1	TRBD1	15	TRBJ2-3	.	TGTGCCAGCAGGGACAGGGGTGGCAATACAGATACGCAGTATTTT	CASRDRGGNTDTQYF